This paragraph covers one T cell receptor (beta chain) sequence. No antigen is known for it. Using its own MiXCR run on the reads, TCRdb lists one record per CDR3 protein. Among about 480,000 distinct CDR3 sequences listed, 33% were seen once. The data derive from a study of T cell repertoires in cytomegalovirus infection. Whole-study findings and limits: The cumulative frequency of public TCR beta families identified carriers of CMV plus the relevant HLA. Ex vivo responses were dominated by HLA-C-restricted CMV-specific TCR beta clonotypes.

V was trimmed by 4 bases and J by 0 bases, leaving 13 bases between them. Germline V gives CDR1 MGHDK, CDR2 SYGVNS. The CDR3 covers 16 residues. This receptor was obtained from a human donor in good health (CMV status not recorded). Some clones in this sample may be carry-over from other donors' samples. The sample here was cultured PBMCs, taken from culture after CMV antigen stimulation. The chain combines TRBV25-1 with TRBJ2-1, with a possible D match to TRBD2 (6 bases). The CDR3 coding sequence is TGTGCCAGCAGTGTCGGGGACGGGAGCTCCTACAATGAGCAGTTCTTC. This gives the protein CASSVGDGSSYNEQFF.